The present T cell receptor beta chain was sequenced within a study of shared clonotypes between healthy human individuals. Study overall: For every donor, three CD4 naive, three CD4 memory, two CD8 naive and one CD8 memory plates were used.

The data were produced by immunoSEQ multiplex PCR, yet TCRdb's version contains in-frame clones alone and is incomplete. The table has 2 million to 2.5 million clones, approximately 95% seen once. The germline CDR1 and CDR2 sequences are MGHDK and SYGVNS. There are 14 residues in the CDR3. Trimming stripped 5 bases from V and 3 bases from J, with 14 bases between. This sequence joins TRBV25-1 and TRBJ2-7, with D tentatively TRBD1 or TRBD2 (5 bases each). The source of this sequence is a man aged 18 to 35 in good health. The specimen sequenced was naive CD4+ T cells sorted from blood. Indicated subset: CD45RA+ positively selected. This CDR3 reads CASSSPGPYYEQYF. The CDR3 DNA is TGTGCCAGCAGTTCTCCGGGACCTTACTACGAGCAGTACTTC.